The T cell receptor (beta chain) under discussion was sequenced for a study of T cell responses to AZD1222 COVID-19 vaccine. Study conclusions and caveats: Unmutated variant regions are reportedly the target of nearly half of TCRs that are spike-specific. White British donors predominated, females outnumbered males, and clonal diversity was possibly underestimated. Spike-specific TCR breadth and depth rose after two AZD1222 doses.

The germline V and J ends were trimmed by 8 bases and 8 bases, with 24 bases remaining between them. This CDR3 has 15 residues. CDR1 is WSHSY, CDR2 SAAADI, per germline. Here immunoSEQ multiplex PCR was the method, and the copy in TCRdb shows in-frame clones only, minus some. Of some 130,000 clones detected, 80% to 95% appear once; the ten largest clones hold around 3%. On this clone itself: Its antigen is not known.

The material sequenced was peripheral blood, taken on day 0 of AZD1222 vaccination. V and J are TRBV10-2 and TRBJ2-5, with D possibly being TRBD2 (6 bases). This sequence was found in an adult in good health. CDR3 region: CASLAGSGPGGTQYF. The CDR3 nucleotides read TGCGCCAGCCTAGCCGGGAGCGGTCCCGGTGGTACCCAGTACTTC.